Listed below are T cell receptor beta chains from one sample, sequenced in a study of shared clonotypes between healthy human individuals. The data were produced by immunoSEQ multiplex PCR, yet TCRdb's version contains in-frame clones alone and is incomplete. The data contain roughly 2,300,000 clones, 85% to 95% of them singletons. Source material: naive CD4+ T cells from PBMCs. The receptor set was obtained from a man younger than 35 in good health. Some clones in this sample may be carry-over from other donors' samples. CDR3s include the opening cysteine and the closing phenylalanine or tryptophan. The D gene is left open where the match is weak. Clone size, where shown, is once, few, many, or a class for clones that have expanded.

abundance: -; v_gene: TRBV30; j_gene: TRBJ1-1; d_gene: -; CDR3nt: TGTGCCTGGAGTCCCCTTGCCAACACTGAAGCTTTCTTT; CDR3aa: CAWSPLANTEAFF
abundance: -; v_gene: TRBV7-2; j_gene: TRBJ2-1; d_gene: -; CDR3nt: TGTGCCAGCAGCAGCAGGGGGGATGAGCAGTTCTTC; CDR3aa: CASSSRGDEQFF
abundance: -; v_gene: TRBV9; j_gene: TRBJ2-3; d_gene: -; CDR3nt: TGTGCCAGCAGCGTAGGCGGGGCTAGCACAGATACGCAGTATTTT; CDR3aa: CASSVGGASTDTQYF
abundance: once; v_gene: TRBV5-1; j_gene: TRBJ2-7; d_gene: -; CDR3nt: TGCGCCAGCAGCTTGGTCCCAGGACCCTACGAGCAGTACTTC; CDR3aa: CASSLVPGPYEQYF
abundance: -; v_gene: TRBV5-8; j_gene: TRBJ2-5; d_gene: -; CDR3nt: TGTGCCAGCAGCTTGGGTGGGCAGGGGGGCCAAGAGACCCAGTACTTC; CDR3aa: CASSLGGQGGQETQYF
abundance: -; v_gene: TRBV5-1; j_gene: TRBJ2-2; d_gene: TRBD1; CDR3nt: TGCGCCAGCAAAAGGACAGGGTTGACCGGGGAGCTGTTTTTT; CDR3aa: CASKRTGLTGELFF
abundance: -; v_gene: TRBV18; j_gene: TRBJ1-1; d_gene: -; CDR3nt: TGTGCCAGCTCACCACTGGAGAACACTGAAGCTTTCTTT; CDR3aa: CASSPLENTEAFF
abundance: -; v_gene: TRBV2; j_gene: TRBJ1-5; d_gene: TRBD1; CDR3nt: TGTGCCGGACAGGGACCTCAAAAGGGGCCCCAGCATTTT; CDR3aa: CAGQGPQKGPQHF
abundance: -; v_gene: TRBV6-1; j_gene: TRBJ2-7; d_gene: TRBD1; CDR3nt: TGTGCCAGCAGGGATCAGGGGGCTACTTTCCACGAGCAGTACTTC; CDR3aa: CASRDQGATFHEQYF
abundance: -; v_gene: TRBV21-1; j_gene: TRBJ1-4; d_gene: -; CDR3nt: TGTGCCAGCAGCAAGAAATCTCGGGGTGCTCCTAATGAAAAACTGTTTTTT; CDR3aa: CASSKKSRGAPNEKLFF
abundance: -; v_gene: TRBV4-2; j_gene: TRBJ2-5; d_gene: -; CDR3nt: TGTGCCAGCAGCCAAGAAAGGCTTGACAAGACCCAGTACTTC; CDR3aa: CASSQERLDKTQYF
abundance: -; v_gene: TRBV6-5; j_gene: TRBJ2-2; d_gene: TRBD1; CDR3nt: TGTGCCAGCAGGCGAACAGGGGGCACCGGGGAGCTGTTTTTT; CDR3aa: CASRRTGGTGELFF
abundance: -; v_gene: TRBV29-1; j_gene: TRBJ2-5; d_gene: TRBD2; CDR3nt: TGCAGCTCATTAGCGGGGCAAGAGACCCAGTACTTC; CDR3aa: CSSLAGQETQYF
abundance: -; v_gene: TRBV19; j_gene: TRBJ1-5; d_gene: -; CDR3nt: TGTGCCGCGGGGGGCAATCAGCCCCAGCATTTT; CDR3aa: CAAGGNQPQHF
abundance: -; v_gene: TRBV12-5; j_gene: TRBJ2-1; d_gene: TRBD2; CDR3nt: TGTGCTAGTGGTACTAGCGGGAGAGGGAGTGAGCAGTTCTTC; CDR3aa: CASGTSGRGSEQFF
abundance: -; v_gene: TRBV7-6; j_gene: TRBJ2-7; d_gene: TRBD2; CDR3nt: TGTGCCAGCAGCTTAGCCCCGGCGGGAGGATCCTACGAGCAGTACTTC; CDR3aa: CASSLAPAGGSYEQYF
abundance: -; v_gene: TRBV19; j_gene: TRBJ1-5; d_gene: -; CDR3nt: TGTGCCAGTAGCCAGGGGTATAGCAATCAGCCCCAGCATTTT; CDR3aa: CASSQGYSNQPQHF